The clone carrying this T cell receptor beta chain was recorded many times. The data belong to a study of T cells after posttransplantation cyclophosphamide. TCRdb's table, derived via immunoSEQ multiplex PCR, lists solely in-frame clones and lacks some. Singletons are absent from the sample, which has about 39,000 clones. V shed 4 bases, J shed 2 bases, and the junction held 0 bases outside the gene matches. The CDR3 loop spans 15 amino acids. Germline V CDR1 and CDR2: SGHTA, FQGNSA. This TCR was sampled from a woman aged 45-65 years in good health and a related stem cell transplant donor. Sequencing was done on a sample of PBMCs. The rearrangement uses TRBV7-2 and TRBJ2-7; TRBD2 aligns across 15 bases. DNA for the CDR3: TGTGCCAGCAGCTGGACTAGCGGGGGGGCCTACGAGCAGTACTTC. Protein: CASSWTSGGAYEQYF. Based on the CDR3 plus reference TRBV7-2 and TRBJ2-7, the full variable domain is GAGVSQSPSNKVTEKGKDVELRCDPISGHTALYWYRQSLGQGLEFLIYFQGNSAPDKSGLPSDRFSAERTGGSVSTLTIQRTQQEDSAVYLCASSWTSGGAYEQYFGPGTRLTVT.